The clone carrying this TCR beta chain showed up just a few times. Its antigen is still unknown. With 5 bases removed from V and 4 bases from J, the gap between germline ends came to 24 bases. The CDR3 covers 18 residues. Germline loops: CDR1 SGHVS, CDR2 FNYEAQ. These data originate in a study of esophageal squamous cell carcinoma under preoperative chemotherapy. Across the whole study: Both tumor-infiltrating lymphocytes and peripheral blood T cells were profiled.

Sample time point: before preoperative PTX-NDP chemotherapy. Paclitaxel-nedaplatin chemotherapy was given to patients ahead of their surgery. TCRdb analysed the PCR reads with MiXCR anew, one entry per CDR3 protein. The sample lists about 30,000 distinct CDR3 sequences; 40% to 60% were seen once. Whole-study results and caveats: After treatment, tumor-infiltrating lymphocytes apparently came partly from blood T cells.

The clonotype originates from a human donor with esophageal squamous cell carcinoma. The donor label of this sample is uncertain. V is TRBV7-6 and J is TRBJ2-1, with D unclear. Collection took place from a patient given preoperative chemotherapy. CDR3 DNA: TGTGCCAGCAGCGGCCCCAGAGCGACCCTCCCCCTGTACAATGAGCAGTTCTTC. This gives the protein CASSGPRATLPLYNEQFF.